These 31 T cell receptor beta chains share one sample of origin, sequenced in a study of pediatric ulcerative colitis (dated by TCRdb to about 2019). Library creation used the immunoSEQ multiplex PCR assay. Drawn from immuneACCESS, this table holds only the in-frame rearrangements with V and J called that TCRdb kept. Clones are partly lost; checked studies trace under half to an unresolved V gene and leave the rest unexplained. This sample comprises tens of thousands of clones, about nine tenths of them detected only once. The ten biggest clones cover approximately 1.5% of the sample. Sequencing was performed on blood. These receptors came from a boy aged 5-17 years who was a control in a study of pediatric ulcerative colitis.

The V and J genes are TRBV27 and TRBJ1-1; TRBD1 agrees at 12 bases. In germline, CDR1 is MNHEY, CDR2 SMNVEV (reference sequence). The CDR3 has 15 amino acids. V was clipped by 5 bases and J by 7 bases; unmatched bases: 8. In nucleotides, the CDR3 is TGTGCCAGCAGTCCGGGGACAGGGGGCTATGATGAAGCTTTCTTT. It codes for CASSPGTGGYDEAFF.

In its sample, this clone was seen a few times. The V call is TRBV4-1, the J call TRBJ1-2; possible D gene TRBD1, 6 bases. CDR1 is MGHRA and CDR2 is YSYEKL in the germline V gene. The CDR3 has 16 residues. Trimming shortened V by 3 bases and J by 8 bases, and 22 bases separated the two germline ends. CDR3 sequence: CASSQTPLPGVGGYTF. Here the CDR3 DNA reads TGCGCCAGCAGCCAGACCCCTCTTCCAGGGGTGGGAGGCTACACCTTC.

The chain has TRBV28 and TRBJ2-5, with no clear D. Germline loops: CDR1 MDHEN, CDR2 SYDVKM. This CDR3 contains 11 residues. Trimming removed 8 bases at V and 5 bases at J, with 9 bases between. The CDR3 nucleotides read TGTGCCAGCGTGGATGGGGAGACCCAGTACTTC. Translation gives CASVDGETQYF.

The chain recombines TRBV11-3 with TRBJ1-6; no firm D call. The CDR3 sequence is 13 residues long. The V end was cut by 0 bases, the J end by 10 bases, with 7 bases between. CDR1 is SGHNT and CDR2 is YENEEA in the germline V gene. The CDR3 DNA is TGTGCCAGCAGCTTAGATCAACGGTCACCCCTCCACTTT. It is translated as CASSLDQRSPLHF.

This clone came up once. The J gene is TRBJ1-1, the V gene TRBV28; 7 bases align to TRBD1. CDR1 is MDHEN, CDR2 SYDVKM, per germline. CDR3 size: 15 residues. With V trimmed by 5 bases and J by 12 bases, 18 bases remained unmatched. The CDR3 is CASSETGEQVNSSFF. The CDR3 bases are TGTGCCAGCAGTGAAACAGGGGAACAAGTTAACAGCTCTTTCTTT.

In this sample, this clone turned up once. The V and J genes are TRBV2 and TRBJ2-7, with D maybe TRBD2 (6 bases). CDR3 size: 10 residues. Germline V lookup: CDR1 SNHLY, CDR2 FYNNEI. V gave up 8 bases and J gave up 6 bases, with 8 bases separating them. The CDR3 DNA follows: TGTGCCAGCGCGGGGAGCGAGCAGTACTTC. Translating it yields CASAGSEQYF.

The rearrangement joins TRBV30 to TRBJ2-7; 9 bases agree with TRBD1. The CDR3 sequence is 15 residues long. V dropped 6 bases and J dropped 2; count of bases not matched to a gene: 11. Germline V gives CDR1 GTSNPN, CDR2 SVGIG (reference sequence). The CDR3: CACSLGQGKTYEQYF. The CDR3, as DNA: TGTGCCTGCTCCCTGGGACAGGGTAAAACCTACGAGCAGTACTTC. The variable domain in full, with the rest retrieved from reference TRBV30 and TRBJ2-7, is SQTIHQWPATLVQPVGSPLSLECTVEGTSNPNLYWYRQAAGRGLQLLFYSVGIGQISSEVPQNLSASRPQDRQFILSSKKLLLSDSGFYLCACSLGQGKTYEQYFGPGTRLTVT.

This chain uses TRBV6-5 with TRBJ1-2; possible D gene TRBD1, 5 bases. The germline V gene encodes CDR1 MNHEY and CDR2 SVGAGI. The V end lost 6 bases, the J end lost 2 bases, and 16 bases lay between the germline ends. The CDR3 has 15 amino acids. CDR3 protein: CASRRQPEGNYGYTF. CDR3 coding DNA: TGTGCCAGCAGGCGACAGCCCGAGGGGAACTATGGCTACACCTTC.

The gene calls are TRBV7-2 and TRBJ2-7; TRBD1 matches at 10 bases. From germline, CDR1 is SGHTA and CDR2 FQGNSA. The CDR3 sequence is 15 residues long. The J segment lost 5 bases and the V segment lost 5 bases, leaving 9 bases of the junction unmatched. The CDR3 spells CASSLVRDRGDEQYF. DNA of the CDR3: TGTGCCAGCAGCCTAGTCCGGGACAGGGGCGACGAGCAGTACTTC.

The rearrangement links TRBV25-1 to TRBJ2-7; D is unclear. The CDR3 has 13 amino acids. Germline-derived CDR1 and CDR2 are MGHDK and SYGVNS. V was cut by 2 bases and J by 5 bases, with 10 bases left in between. The CDR3 is CASSENSFHEQYF. Here the CDR3 DNA reads TGTGCCAGCAGTGAAAACAGTTTCCACGAGCAGTACTTC.

This sequence joins TRBV7-2 and TRBJ2-1, with 11 positions matching TRBD2. V shed 0 bases and J 1 base; nucleotides not matched to a gene: 5. CDR1 and CDR2 (germline): SGHTA, FQGNSA. This CDR3 is 18 amino acids long. CDR3 region: CASSLAGTSGKSYNEQFF. CDR3 DNA sequence: TGTGCCAGCAGCTTAGCCGGGACTAGCGGTAAATCCTACAATGAGCAGTTCTTC.

The genes are TRBV27 and TRBJ1-5; a weak D match, TRBD1 (5 bases). The CDR3 runs to 13 residues. V was clipped by 10 bases and J by 5 bases, with 15 bases between them. Germline CDR1 is MNHEY and CDR2 is SMNVEV (reference sequence). The CDR3 region has the DNA TGTGCCACTAGCCCGTGGGGGGATCAGCCCCAGCATTTT. Amino acid sequence: CATSPWGDQPQHF.

This chain uses TRBV11-2 with TRBJ1-1, with a weak D call TRBD1 (6 bases). This CDR3 has 13 residues. Trimming pared 2 bases from V and 4 bases from J, leaving 8 bases between. CDR1 is SGHAT, CDR2 FQNNGV, per germline. CDR3 amino acids: CASSLRQVTEAFF. CDR3 nucleotide sequence: TGTGCCAGCAGCTTAAGACAGGTCACTGAAGCTTTCTTT.

The chain is built from TRBV19 and TRBJ2-7; TRBD2 matches at 10 bases. Unmatched junction bases numbered 8, after V lost 3 bases and J lost 3 bases. Germline CDR1 and CDR2: LNHDA and SQIVND (reference sequence). The CDR3 sequence is 16 residues long. The DNA for the CDR3 is TGTGCCAGTAGTATCTTAGCGGGGGGCACCAACTACGAGCAGTACTTC. It codes for CASSILAGGTNYEQYF.

The J gene is TRBJ1-2, the V gene TRBV5-1; D unclear. Germline V gene sequence: CDR1 SGHRS, CDR2 YFSETQ. The CDR3 runs 12 residues. Trimming pared 0 bases from V and 7 bases from J, leaving 7 bases between. The CDR3 DNA reads as TGCGCCAGCAGCTTGGCCTCGGGTGGCTACACCTTC. This gives the protein CASSLASGGYTF.

This chain connects TRBV30 to TRBJ2-7; 7 bases fit TRBD1. Germline loops: CDR1 GTSNPN, CDR2 SVGIG (reference sequence). V lost 2 bases and J lost 6; bases outside the gene matches: 7. This CDR3 contains 13 residues. The CDR3 region has the DNA TGTGCCTGGAGTCAGGGGGTCCCCTTCGAGCAGTACTTC. Protein product: CAWSQGVPFEQYF.

The V gene is TRBV5-1, the J gene TRBJ2-1, with 7 positions matching TRBD2. From germline, CDR1 is SGHRS and CDR2 YFSETQ. Trimming took 4 bases from V and 10 from J; bases not matched to a gene: 17. The CDR3 is 16 amino acids. The CDR3 DNA reads TGCGCCAGCAGCCCGACCCTGGTGGGGGGAGGGAAAGAGCAGTTCTTC. Translation gives CASSPTLVGGGKEQFF.

V and J are TRBV6-1 and TRBJ2-7, with a possible D match to TRBD2 (6 bases). CDR1 and CDR2 (germline): MNHNS, SASEGT. The V and J ends lost 3 bases and 4 bases respectively, with 13 bases between them. The CDR3 consists of 14 residues. CDR3 sequence: CASSDREIGYEQYF. The CDR3 nucleotides are TGTGCCAGCAGTGACCGGGAGATCGGATACGAGCAGTACTTC.

This clone was seen a few times. The chain has TRBV19 and TRBJ2-2; the D gene could be TRBD1 or TRBD2 (5 bases each). V was clipped by 1 base and J by 7 bases, with 7 bases between them. Germline assignment: CDR1 LNHDA and CDR2 SQIVND (reference sequence). CDR3 length: 13 amino acids. As DNA, the CDR3 is TGTGCCAGTAGTATAGCGGGGCGCGGGGAGCTGTTTTTT. Residues: CASSIAGRGELFF. The complete variable domain, with remaining parts taken from reference TRBV19 and TRBJ2-2, reads DGGITQSPKYLFRKEGQNVTLSCEQNLNHDAMYWYRQDPGQGLRLIYYSQIVNDFQKGDIAEGYSVSREKKESFPLTVTSAQKNPTAFYLCASSIAGRGELFFGEGSRLTVL.

The CDR3 DNA reads TGTGCCAGCCAGGACAGTCTAACAGATACGCAGTATTTT. Protein sequence: CASQDSLTDTQYF. V usage is TRBV7-2 and J usage is TRBJ2-3; TRBD1 might be the D (6 bases). V lost 8 bases to trimming and J lost 3 bases, with 12 bases between them. The CDR3 totals 13 residues. Germline V lookup: CDR1 SGHTA, CDR2 FQGNSA.

The chain uses TRBV5-5 and TRBJ2-2; 9 positions match TRBD1. This CDR3 is 16 amino acids long. Losses at the gene ends were 4 bases for V and 3 bases for J; bases not matched to a gene: 7. From germline, CDR1 is SGHKS and CDR2 YYEKEE (reference sequence). The DNA for the CDR3 is TGTGCCAGCAGCCCAAGGACAGGGGTCGACACCGGGGAGCTGTTTTTT. It specifies CASSPRTGVDTGELFF.

The chain is built from TRBV7-2 and TRBJ1-4; 7 nucleotides line up with TRBD1. CDR3 length equals 16 residues. Looked up from germline, CDR1 is SGHTA and CDR2 is FQGNSA. V shed 1 base, J shed 2 bases, and the junction held 4 bases outside the gene matches. CDR3 bases: TGTGCCAGCAGCTTAGGACAGACAGGGACTAATGAAAAACTGTTTTTT. Protein product: CASSLGQTGTNEKLFF.

This chain connects TRBV7-3 to TRBJ2-3; D remains unclear. V was clipped by 0 bases and J by 6 bases, with 10 bases between them. CDR1 is SGHTA, CDR2 FQGTGA, per germline. The CDR3 covers 14 residues. CDR3 residues: CASSLTGRDDTQYF. DNA of the CDR3: TGTGCCAGCAGCTTAACCGGTAGGGATGATACGCAGTATTTT.

This chain links TRBV5-1 with TRBJ1-2; 9 bases map to TRBD1. Germline loops: CDR1 SGHRS, CDR2 YFSETQ. This CDR3 region has 15 residues. V lost 4 bases and J lost 7; bases outside the gene matches: 11. DNA of the CDR3: TGCGCCAGCAGCACCAGCAAGGGACAGGGCCGTGGCTACACCTTC. It specifies CASSTSKGQGRGYTF. The complete variable domain, with remaining parts taken from reference TRBV5-1 and TRBJ1-2, reads KAGVTQTPRYLIKTRGQQVTLSCSPISGHRSVSWYQQTPGQGLQFLFEYFSETQRNKGNFPGRFSGRQFSNSRSEMNVSTLELGDSALYLCASSTSKGQGRGYTFGSGTRLTVV.

A few counts support this clone. This chain links TRBV4-1 with TRBJ1-1, with 7 nucleotides matching TRBD1. CDR3 length: 15 residues. V was pared by 0 bases and J by 1 base, with 2 bases of the junction left unmatched. The germline CDR1 and CDR2 sequences are MGHRA and YSYEKL. DNA of the CDR3: TGCGCCAGCAGCCAAGAGGAGGGGGCGAACACTGAAGCTTTCTTT. Its translation: CASSQEEGANTEAFF.

The chain couples TRBV4-3 to TRBJ2-7, with D tentatively TRBD2 (5 bases). The V end was cut by 0 bases, the J end by 3 bases, with 9 bases between. Germline-derived CDR1 and CDR2 are LGHNA and YSLEER. This CDR3 is built from 14 residues. In DNA form, the CDR3 reads TGCGCCAGCAGCCAAGAGGTTGAGGGCTACGAGCAGTACTTC. Translation: CASSQEVEGYEQYF.

This clone was observed a handful of times. V and J are TRBV4-3 and TRBJ1-5; no reliable D call. This CDR3 contains 16 residues. Germline lookup yields CDR1 LGHNA and CDR2 YSLEER. V lost 1 base to trimming and J lost 2 bases, with 12 bases between them. The CDR3 region has the DNA TGCGCCAGCAGCCAAGCGCAGGTTGGAGGCAATCAGCCCCAGCATTTT. Translating it yields CASSQAQVGGNQPQHF.

This clone was seen a handful of times. This chain links TRBV18 with TRBJ1-2; 9 bases align to TRBD1. J was trimmed by 10 bases and V by 3 bases; bases with no gene match: 9. Looked up from germline, CDR1 is KGHSH and CDR2 is LQKENI. The CDR3 sequence is 14 residues long. The CDR3 bases are TGTGCCAGCTCACCTACGGGACAGGGCCACATCTACACCTTC. Translated: CASSPTGQGHIYTF.

This clone was counted between two and nine times. Mismatch with germline at one junction end may stem from a read error. This chain uses TRBV28 with TRBJ2-5; no clear D. The CDR3 is made up of 11 amino acids. Germline loops: CDR1 MDHEN, CDR2 SYDVKM. The CDR3 DNA is TGTGCCAGCAGTTGGCAAGGGACCCAGTACTTC. Amino acids: CASSWQGTQYF. The whole variable domain, remainder taken from reference TRBV28 and TRBJ2-5, is DVKVTQSSRYLVKRTGEKVFLECVQDMDHENMFWYRQDPGLGLRLIYFSYDVKMKEKGDIPEGYSVSREKKERFSLILESASTNQTSMYLCASSWQGTQYFGPGTRLLVL.

The V and J genes are TRBV20-1 and TRBJ1-2; D not certain. Germline V gene sequence: CDR1 DFQATT, CDR2 SNEGSKA (reference sequence). V gave up 3 bases and J gave up 7 bases, with 9 bases separating them. CDR3 size: 11 residues. The CDR3 DNA sequence: TGCAGTGCTAGCGCTCCCGCTGGCTACACCTTC. Amino acids: CSASAPAGYTF.

The chain links TRBV11-2 to TRBJ2-7; 13 bases are a match to TRBD2. Germline lookup yields CDR1 SGHAT and CDR2 FQNNGV. The CDR3 loop spans 14 amino acids. J was trimmed by 3 bases and V by 6 bases; bases with no gene match: 2. CDR3 nucleotides: TGTGCCAGCAGGGGACTAGCGGGATTCTACGAGCAGTACTTC. Its translation: CASRGLAGFYEQYF.